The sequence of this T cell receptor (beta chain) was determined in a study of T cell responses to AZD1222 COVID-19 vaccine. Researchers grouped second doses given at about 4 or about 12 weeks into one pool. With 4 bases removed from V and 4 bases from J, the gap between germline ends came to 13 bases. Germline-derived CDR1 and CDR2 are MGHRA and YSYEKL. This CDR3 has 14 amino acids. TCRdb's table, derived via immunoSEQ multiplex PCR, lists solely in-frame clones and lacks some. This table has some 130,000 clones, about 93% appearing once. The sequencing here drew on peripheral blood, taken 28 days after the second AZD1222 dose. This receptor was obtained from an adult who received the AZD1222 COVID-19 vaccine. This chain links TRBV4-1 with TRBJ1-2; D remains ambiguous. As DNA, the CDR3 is TGCGCCAGCAGCCCCTTAGAGGGCCCCTATGGCTACACCTTC. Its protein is CASSPLEGPYGYTF.